The rows below give T cell receptor beta chains drawn from one sample of a study of early stage breast cancer tumors. Sequenced by immunoSEQ multiplex PCR; TCRdb stores in-frame clones only, minus some. Among over 25,000 clones listed, 72% were seen once. Sequencing was done on a sample of blood. The receptor source for this set is a person aged 45 to 60 with breast cancer. Each CDR3 is given with its conserved first and last residue. D genes are given only for firm matches. Clone size is given for some rows only: seen once, a few or many times, or a class if the clone is expanded.

clone_size,j_call,d_call,v_call,cdr3_aa,cdr3_nt
.,TRBJ2-1,TRBD2,TRBV30,CAWNGLAASQFF,TGTGCCTGGAACGGACTAGCGGCCTCGCAGTTCTTC
few,TRBJ2-3,TRBD1,TRBV7-6,CASSLDGTGPDTQYF,TGTGCCAGCAGCTTAGATGGGACAGGGCCAGATACGCAGTATTTT
.,TRBJ2-1,TRBD1,TRBV4-1,CASSSRDRDYNEQFF,TGCGCCAGCAGCTCCCGGGACAGGGATTACAATGAGCAGTTCTTC
.,TRBJ2-1,.,TRBV4-3,CASSQDGIFSYNEQFF,TGCGCCAGCAGCCAAGATGGAATCTTTTCCTACAATGAGCAGTTCTTC
.,TRBJ2-3,TRBD2,TRBV6-1,CASSVKASGNTDTQYF,TGTGCCAGCAGTGTAAAAGCTAGCGGGAACACAGATACGCAGTATTTT
.,TRBJ2-7,TRBD1,TRBV6-1,CASSQETGAPYEQYF,TGTGCCAGCAGCCAGGAGACAGGGGCACCCTACGAGCAGTACTTC
.,TRBJ2-2,.,TRBV19,CASPGNTGELFF,TGTGCCAGTCCAGGGAATACCGGGGAGCTGTTTTTT
.,TRBJ2-7,TRBD2,TRBV29-1,CSVASGREYEQYF,TGCAGCGTGGCTAGCGGGAGGGAGTACGAGCAGTACTTC
.,TRBJ2-1,TRBD2,TRBV7-9,CASSVTEREDEQFF,TGTGCCAGCAGCGTTACTGAGCGGGAAGATGAGCAGTTCTTC
.,TRBJ2-7,.,TRBV20-1,CSAGHPNEQYF,TGCAGTGCTGGCCACCCCAACGAGCAGTACTTC
.,TRBJ2-1,.,TRBV2,CASSAPTGYNEQFF,TGTGCCAGCAGTGCGCCGACGGGATACAATGAGCAGTTCTTC
.,TRBJ1-5,.,TRBV2,CASSVGGNQPQHF,TGTGCCAGCAGTGTCGGGGGCAATCAGCCCCAGCATTTT
once,TRBJ1-1,.,TRBV5-5,CASSRRWGSAQQAFF,TGTGCCAGCAGCCGTCGGTGGGGCTCCGCTCAACAAGCTTTCTTT
.,TRBJ1-1,.,TRBV2,CASSEVVANTEAFF,TGTGCCAGCAGTGAAGTCGTGGCCAACACTGAAGCTTTCTTT
.,TRBJ1-1,.,TRBV7-2,CASSLSAGRDTEAFF,TGTGCCAGCAGCTTAAGCGCCGGGCGGGACACTGAAGCTTTCTTT
.,TRBJ2-7,TRBD1,TRBV18,CASSQRTGGATYEQYF,TGTGCCAGCTCACAAAGGACAGGGGGCGCGACCTACGAGCAGTACTTC
.,TRBJ2-3,.,TRBV9,CASSAGGITDTQYF,TGTGCCAGCAGCGCAGGCGGGATCACAGATACGCAGTATTTT
few,TRBJ1-1,.,TRBV5-6,CASSPSTGTEAFF,TGTGCCAGCAGCCCCTCCACAGGGACTGAAGCTTTCTTT
.,TRBJ1-2,TRBD1,TRBV5-1,CASSLTTGARGYTF,TGCGCCAGCAGCTTGACCACAGGGGCGAGAGGCTACACCTTC
once,TRBJ2-7,.,TRBV6-1,CASRRQDPAYEQYF,TGTGCCAGTCGTCGACAGGACCCCGCCTACGAGCAGTACTTC
.,TRBJ2-1,TRBD2,TRBV6-1,CASSGHSGRAVNEQFF,TGTGCCAGCAGTGGACATAGCGGGAGGGCCGTCAATGAGCAGTTCTTC
.,TRBJ2-7,.,TRBV28,CASSLYLLEQYF,TGTGCCAGCAGTTTATACCTCTTAGAGCAGTACTTC
.,TRBJ2-7,TRBD1,TRBV7-6,CASSYGQGATSGSSYEQYF,TGTGCCAGCAGCTACGGACAGGGGGCAACTAGCGGGTCTTCCTACGAGCAGTACTTC
.,TRBJ1-1,TRBD1,TRBV19,CASSLTGSRTEAFF,TGTGCCAGTAGTCTGACAGGGTCGAGGACTGAAGCTTTCTTT
once,TRBJ1-1,TRBD1,TRBV5-1,CASRLTGGNTEAFF,TGCGCCAGCAGACTGACAGGGGGCAACACTGAAGCTTTCTTT